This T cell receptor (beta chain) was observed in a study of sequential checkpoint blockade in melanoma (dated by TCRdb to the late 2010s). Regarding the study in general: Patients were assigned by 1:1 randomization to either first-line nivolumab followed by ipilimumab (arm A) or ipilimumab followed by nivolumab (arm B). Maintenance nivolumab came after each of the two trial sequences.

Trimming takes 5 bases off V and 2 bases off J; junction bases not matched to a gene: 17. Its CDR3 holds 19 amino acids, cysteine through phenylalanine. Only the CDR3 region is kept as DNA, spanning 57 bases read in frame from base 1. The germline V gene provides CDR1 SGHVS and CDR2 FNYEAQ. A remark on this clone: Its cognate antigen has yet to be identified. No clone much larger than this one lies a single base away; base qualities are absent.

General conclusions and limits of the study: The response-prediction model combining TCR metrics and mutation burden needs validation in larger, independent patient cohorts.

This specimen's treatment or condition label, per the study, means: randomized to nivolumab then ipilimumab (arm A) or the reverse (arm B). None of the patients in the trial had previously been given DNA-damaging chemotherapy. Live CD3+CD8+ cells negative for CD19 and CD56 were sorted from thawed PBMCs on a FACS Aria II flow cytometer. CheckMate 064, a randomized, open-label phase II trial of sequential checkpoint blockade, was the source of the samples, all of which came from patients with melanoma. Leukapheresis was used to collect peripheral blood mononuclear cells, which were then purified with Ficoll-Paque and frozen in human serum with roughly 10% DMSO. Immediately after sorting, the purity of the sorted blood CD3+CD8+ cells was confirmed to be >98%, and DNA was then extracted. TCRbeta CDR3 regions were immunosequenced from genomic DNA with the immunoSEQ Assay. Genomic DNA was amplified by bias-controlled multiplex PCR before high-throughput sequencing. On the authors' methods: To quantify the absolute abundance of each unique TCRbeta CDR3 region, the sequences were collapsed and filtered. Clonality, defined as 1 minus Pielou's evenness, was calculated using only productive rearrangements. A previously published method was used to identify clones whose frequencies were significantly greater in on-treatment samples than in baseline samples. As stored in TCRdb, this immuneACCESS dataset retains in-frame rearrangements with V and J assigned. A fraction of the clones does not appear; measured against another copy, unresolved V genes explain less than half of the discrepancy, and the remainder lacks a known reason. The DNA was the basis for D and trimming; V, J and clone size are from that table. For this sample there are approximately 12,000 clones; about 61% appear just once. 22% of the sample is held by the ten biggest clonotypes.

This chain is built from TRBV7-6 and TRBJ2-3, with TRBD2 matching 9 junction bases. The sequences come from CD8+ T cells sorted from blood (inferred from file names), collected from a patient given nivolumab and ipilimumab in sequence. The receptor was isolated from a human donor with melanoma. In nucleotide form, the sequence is TGTGCCAGCAGCCTGCGGGAGGGAGGGGGGCTGAGAAACACAGATACGCAGTATTTT. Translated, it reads CASSLREGGGLRNTDTQYF.